Presented here are 21 T cell receptor beta chains from one specimen sequenced in a study of blood T cell repertoires in COVID-19. TCRdb's table, derived via immunoSEQ multiplex PCR, lists solely in-frame clones and lacks some. Here the sample spans 200,000 or so clones, approximately 84% being singletons. Sequencing used peripheral blood. These receptors were collected from a man older than 75 with acute or convalescent COVID-19.

This sequence joins TRBV7-9 and TRBJ2-1; 12 positions match TRBD2. Germline values: CDR1 SEHNR, CDR2 FQNEAQ (reference sequence). The trim removed 2 bases at V and 8 bases at J, leaving 4 bases unmatched. The CDR3 sequence is 15 residues long. CDR3 sequence (DNA): TGTGCCAGCAGCTTAAGGACTAGCGGGACACATGAGCAGTTCTTC. It specifies CASSLRTSGTHEQFF.

The chain employs TRBV25-1 and TRBJ1-5, with a weak D call TRBD1 (6 bases). CDR1 and CDR2 (germline): MGHDK, SYGVNS. There are 15 residues in the CDR3. The V end was cut by 4 bases, the J end by 0 bases, with 10 bases between. Here the CDR3 DNA reads TGTGCCAGCAGTGCCGGGACATATAGCAATCAGCCCCAGCATTTT. Its translation: CASSAGTYSNQPQHF.

The chain joins TRBV12-5 to TRBJ1-5, with unresolved D. Germline lookup yields CDR1 LGHNT and CDR2 FRNRAP. V was pared by 3 bases and J by 3 bases, with 12 bases between. The CDR3 is made up of 15 amino acids. DNA of the CDR3: TGTGCTAGTGGTTTTTACGGACGGGACAATCAGCCCCAGCATTTT. This translates into CASGFYGRDNQPQHF. Combining the CDR3 with reference TRBV12-5 and TRBJ1-5 gives the whole variable domain DARVTQTPRHKVTEMGQEVTMRCQPILGHNTVFWYRQTMMQGLELLAYFRNRAPLDDSGMPKDRFSAEMPDATLATLKIQPSEPRDSAVYFCASGFYGRDNQPQHFGDGTRLSIL.

This chain uses TRBV18 with TRBJ1-2; the match to TRBD1 covers 7 bases. V trimming: 5 bases; J trimming: 7 bases; junction bases outside the gene matches: 10. The CDR3 runs to 14 residues. Germline lookup yields CDR1 KGHSH and CDR2 LQKENI. The CDR3, as DNA: TGTGCCAGCTCATCCCGTGAAGGGGGCTCTGGCTACACCTTC. Protein sequence: CASSSREGGSGYTF.

V gene TRBV11-2 combines with J gene TRBJ2-7, with 16 positions matching TRBD2. Germline V gives CDR1 SGHAT, CDR2 FQNNGV. The CDR3 is 16 residues long. The ends lost 5 bases at V and 6 bases at J; junction bases unmatched: 7. CDR3 region: CASSPGTSGRVGEQYV. CDR3 DNA sequence: TGTGCCAGCAGCCCTGGGACTAGCGGGAGGGTGGGCGAGCAGTACGTC.

This clone showed up just once. The CDR3 loop reads CASSLTPGTGTNYGYTF. The CDR3 nucleotides read TGTGCCAGCAGCTTGACTCCCGGGACAGGGACTAACTATGGCTACACCTTC. The gene calls are TRBV7-2 and TRBJ1-2, with TRBD1 identical over 9 bases. V lost 3 bases, J lost 0 bases, and 8 bases stayed unmatched. Germline CDR1 SGHTA, CDR2 FQGNSA. The CDR3 runs to 17 residues. Complete variable domain (other parts from reference TRBV7-2 and TRBJ1-2): GAGVSQSPSNKVTEKGKDVELRCDPISGHTALYWYRQSLGQGLEFLIYFQGNSAPDKSGLPSDRFSAERTGGSVSTLTIQRTQQEDSAVYLCASSLTPGTGTNYGYTFGSGTRLTVV.

The chain is built from TRBV5-6 and TRBJ2-7; TRBD1 matches at 7 bases. The V segment lost 0 bases and the J segment 3 bases; nucleotides outside the gene matches: 3. The germline gives CDR1 SGHDT, CDR2 YYEEEE. This CDR3 is built from 14 residues. CDR3 sequence: CASSLGTGFYEQYF. The CDR3 coding sequence is TGTGCCAGCAGCTTGGGGACAGGTTTCTACGAGCAGTACTTC.

The CDR3 spells CASSPQSSYEQYV. The CDR3 region has the DNA TGTGCCAGCTCACCACAGAGCTCCTACGAGCAGTACGTC. The rearrangement joins TRBV18 to TRBJ2-7; no firm D call. V gave up 1 base and J gave up 0 bases, with 4 bases separating them. The length of the CDR3 is 13 residues. Germline CDR1 reads KGHSH; CDR2 reads LQKENI.

The chain links TRBV27 to TRBJ1-5, with a tentative D call TRBD1 (6 bases). Looked up from germline, CDR1 is MNHEY and CDR2 is SMNVEV (reference sequence). The CDR3 consists of 15 residues. The germline V and J ends were trimmed by 3 bases and 6 bases, with 15 bases remaining between them. The CDR3, as DNA: TGTGCCAGCAGTTTCGGCCAGGGGTTAAGTCAGCCCCAGCATTTT. Its translation: CASSFGQGLSQPQHF.

This rearrangement joins TRBV6-2 or TRBV6-3 to TRBJ2-7, with TRBD2 identical over 8 bases. Germline V lookup: CDR1 MNHEY, CDR2 SVGEGT. The CDR3 has 16 residues. The trim removed 5 bases at V and 4 bases at J, leaving 13 bases unmatched. CDR3 coding DNA: TGTGCCAGCAGTCCCCTGGCGGGAGGATCTTTATACGAGCAGTACGTC. Its translation is CASSPLAGGSLYEQYV.

About this clone: The germline gene is not matched at one end of the junction; a read error may be the cause. The chain carries TRBV7-2 and TRBJ2-3; D perhaps matches TRBD1 (6 bases). In germline, CDR1 is SGHTA, CDR2 FQGNSA. This CDR3 region has 15 residues. CDR3 loop: CASSEQGTGTDTQYF. Here the CDR3 DNA reads TGTGCCAGCAGCGAACAGGGTACAGGCACAGATACACAGTATTTT.

The rearrangement uses TRBV5-8 and TRBJ2-2; 14 bases agree with TRBD2. Germline CDR1 is SGHTS and CDR2 is YDEGEE. This CDR3 comprises 16 residues. Germline trimming cut 4 bases from V and 1 base from J; bases unmatched to any gene: 0. Here the CDR3 DNA reads TGTGCCAGCAGCGGGACTAGCGGGAGGAACACCGGGGAGCTGTTTTTT. Encoded protein: CASSGTSGRNTGELFF.

This chain connects TRBV5-1 to TRBJ2-5, with TRBD1 matching over 7 bases. This CDR3 contains 14 residues. The J segment lost 2 bases and the V segment lost 4 bases, leaving 5 bases of the junction unmatched. In germline, CDR1 is SGHRS, CDR2 YFSETQ. As DNA, the CDR3 is TGCGCCAGCAGCACGGGACAGTATCAAGAGACCCAGTACTTC. Translated, it gives CASSTGQYQETQYF.

The chain joins TRBV6-5 to TRBJ2-1; 13 nucleotides line up with TRBD2. The V gene end was trimmed by 8 bases and the J gene end by 8 bases; junction bases not matched to a gene: 3. This CDR3 contains 13 residues. Germline lookup yields CDR1 MNHEY and CDR2 SVGAGI. CDR3 protein: CASGLAGADEQFF. In DNA form, the CDR3 reads TGTGCCAGCGGACTAGCGGGAGCAGATGAGCAGTTCTTC.

The chain couples TRBV5-1 to TRBJ1-1, with TRBD1 as a possible D gene (6 bases). CDR3 length: 14 residues. V lost 3 bases and J 5 bases, leaving 14 bases between the germline ends. The germline gives CDR1 SGHRS, CDR2 YFSETQ. The DNA for the CDR3 is TGCGCCAGCAGCTACGTACAGGGTGCAACTGAAGCTTTCTTT. Amino acid sequence: CASSYVQGATEAFF. The full variable domain, rest sourced from reference TRBV5-1 and TRBJ1-1, is KAGVTQTPRYLIKTRGQQVTLSCSPISGHRSVSWYQQTPGQGLQFLFEYFSETQRNKGNFPGRFSGRQFSNSRSEMNVSTLELGDSALYLCASSYVQGATEAFFGQGTRLTVV.

This clone was picked up a small number of times. J is TRBJ2-2 and V is TRBV7-9; 8 bases align to TRBD1. With 7 bases clipped from V and 1 base from J, the junction kept 5 bases outside the gene matches. Germline lookup yields CDR1 SEHNR and CDR2 FQNEAQ (reference sequence). This CDR3 has 15 amino acids. Here the CDR3 DNA reads TGTGCCAGCACCCCCGGGACAGGGAACACCGGGGAGCTGTTTTTT. Its protein is CASTPGTGNTGELFF. The full variable domain, rest sourced from reference TRBV7-9 and TRBJ2-2, is DTGVSQNPRHKITKRGQNVTFRCDPISEHNRLYWYRQTLGQGPEFLTYFQNEAQLEKSRLLSDRFSAERPKGSFSTLEIQRTEQGDSAMYLCASTPGTGNTGELFFGEGSRLTVL.

This chain links TRBV28 with TRBJ2-7, with TRBD2 as a possible D gene (6 bases). V was pared by 3 bases and J by 3 bases, with 12 bases between. CDR3 length: 14 residues. The germline V gene encodes CDR1 MDHEN and CDR2 SYDVKM. The CDR3 DNA follows: TGTGCCAGCAGTTTTGGTAGCGGAGGCTACGAGCAGTACGTC. This codes for CASSFGSGGYEQYV.

The chain carries TRBV30 and TRBJ2-4; tentative D call: TRBD1 (5 bases). Trimming left V 0 bases short and J 6 bases short, with 9 bases between. CDR3 length: 13 amino acids. CDR1 GTSNPN and CDR2 SVGIG come from the germline V gene (reference sequence). Written as DNA, the CDR3 is TGTGCCTGGAGTGTGCAGGGCGTAAACATTCAGTACTTC. Residues: CAWSVQGVNIQYF.

This chain links TRBV5-1 with TRBJ1-4; TRBD1 matches at 10 bases. The V gene end was trimmed by 6 bases and the J gene end by 8 bases; junction bases not matched to a gene: 7. CDR3 length: 14 residues. The V gene's germline CDR1 is SGHRS and CDR2 YFSETQ. The CDR3 DNA is TGCGCCAGCAACCCAGGGACAGGGGAAGAAAAACTGTTTTTT. Translation: CASNPGTGEEKLFF.

This clone turned up a few times. The CDR3 DNA follows: TGTGCCAGCAGCTTAGATATCGGGGAACCCAAAAACATTCAGTACTTC. Its protein is CASSLDIGEPKNIQYF. This chain uses TRBV11-2 with TRBJ2-4, with a weak D call TRBD2 (5 bases). The CDR3 runs to 16 residues. Germline values: CDR1 SGHAT, CDR2 FQNNGV. Trimming took off 0 bases at V and 2 bases at J, with 11 bases between the two ends.

V gene TRBV6-5 combines with J gene TRBJ1-1; D uncertain. V was pared by 7 bases and J by 10 bases, with 13 bases between. CDR1 is MNHEY and CDR2 is SVGAGI in the germline V gene. The CDR3 is made up of 11 amino acids. CDR3 loop: CASINRQVAFF. The CDR3 coding sequence is TGTGCCAGCATTAATAGGCAGGTAGCTTTCTTT.